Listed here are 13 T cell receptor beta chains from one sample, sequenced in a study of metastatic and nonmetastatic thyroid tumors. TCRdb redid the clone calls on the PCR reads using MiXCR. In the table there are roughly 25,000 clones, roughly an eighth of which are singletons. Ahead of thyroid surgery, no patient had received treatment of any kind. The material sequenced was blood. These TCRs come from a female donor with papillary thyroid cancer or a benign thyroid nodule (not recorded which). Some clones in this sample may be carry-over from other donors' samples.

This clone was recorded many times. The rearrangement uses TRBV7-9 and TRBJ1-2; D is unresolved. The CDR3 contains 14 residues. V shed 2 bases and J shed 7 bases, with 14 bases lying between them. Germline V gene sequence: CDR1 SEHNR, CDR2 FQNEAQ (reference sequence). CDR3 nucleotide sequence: TGTGCCAGCAGCTTAAGGGCGGCCTCGGGTGGCTACACCTTC. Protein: CASSLRAASGGYTF.

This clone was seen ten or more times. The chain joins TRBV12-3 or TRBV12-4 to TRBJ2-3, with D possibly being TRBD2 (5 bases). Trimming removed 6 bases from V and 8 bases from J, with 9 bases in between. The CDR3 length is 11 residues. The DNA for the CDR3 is TGTGCCAGCAGGGACTCGTCTACGCAGTATTTT. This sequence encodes CASRDSSTQYF.

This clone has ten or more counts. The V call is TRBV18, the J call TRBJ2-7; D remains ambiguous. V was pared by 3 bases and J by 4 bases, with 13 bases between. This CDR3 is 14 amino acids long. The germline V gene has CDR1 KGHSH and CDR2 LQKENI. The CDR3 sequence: CASSPEDPRYEQYF. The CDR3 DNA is TGTGCCAGCTCACCTGAGGACCCAAGGTACGAGCAGTACTTC.

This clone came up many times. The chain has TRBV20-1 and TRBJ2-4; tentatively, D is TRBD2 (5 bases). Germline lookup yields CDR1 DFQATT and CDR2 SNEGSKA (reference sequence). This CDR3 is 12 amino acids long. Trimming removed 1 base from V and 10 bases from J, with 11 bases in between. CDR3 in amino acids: CSARGTDWIQYF. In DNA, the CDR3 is TGCAGTGCTAGAGGGACTGATTGGATTCAGTACTTC.

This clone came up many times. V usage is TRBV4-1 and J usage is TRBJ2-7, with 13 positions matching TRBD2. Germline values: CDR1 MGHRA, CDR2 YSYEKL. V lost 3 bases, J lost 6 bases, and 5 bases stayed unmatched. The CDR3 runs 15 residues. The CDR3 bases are TGCGCCAGCAGCCACCTACTAGCGGGAGGGCCCGAGCAGTACTTC. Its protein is CASSHLLAGGPEQYF.

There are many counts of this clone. CDR3 sequence (DNA): TGTGCCAGCAGCCCACCCCCAGCGGGAGGGGACGGACTAGAGACCCAGTACTTC. Translating it yields CASSPPPAGGDGLETQYF. The chain uses TRBV11-1 and TRBJ2-5, with 10 bases fitting TRBD2. The V and J ends lost 5 bases and 4 bases, in that order; junction bases with no gene match: 16. Germline-derived CDR1 and CDR2 are SGHAT and FQDESV (reference sequence). This CDR3 contains 18 residues.

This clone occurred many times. The CDR3 loop is CASSEALGGGNEQFF. The CDR3 DNA follows: TGTGCCAGCAGTGAAGCGCTCGGGGGAGGAAATGAGCAGTTCTTC. V gene TRBV6-1 combines with J gene TRBJ2-1; D possibly corresponds to TRBD2 (6 bases). Germline CDR1 reads MNHNS; CDR2 reads SASEGT. Between the trimmed V and J ends, which lost 0 bases and 7 bases, there was a span of 13 bases. The CDR3 sequence is 15 residues long.

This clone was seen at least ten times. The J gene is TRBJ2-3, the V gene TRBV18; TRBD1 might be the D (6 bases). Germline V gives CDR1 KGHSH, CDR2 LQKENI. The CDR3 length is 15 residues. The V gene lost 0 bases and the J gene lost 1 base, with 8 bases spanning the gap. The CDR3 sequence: CASSPPGARTDTQYF. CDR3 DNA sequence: TGTGCCAGCTCACCACCGGGGGCCCGCACAGATACGCAGTATTTT.

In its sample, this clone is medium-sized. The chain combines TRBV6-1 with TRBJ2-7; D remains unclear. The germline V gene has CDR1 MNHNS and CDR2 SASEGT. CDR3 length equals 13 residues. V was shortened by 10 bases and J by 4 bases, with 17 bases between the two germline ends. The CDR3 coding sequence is TGTGCCACCATGAGTGGCGTTCTATACGAGCAGTACTTC. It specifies CATMSGVLYEQYF.

Here the CDR3 reads CASSPESSYNEQFF. CDR3 bases: TGTGCCAGCAGCCCAGAGAGCTCCTACAATGAGCAGTTCTTC. V and J are TRBV6-2 or TRBV6-3 and TRBJ2-1; D unresolved. The CDR3 covers 14 residues. The V gene's germline CDR1 is MNHEY and CDR2 SVGEGT. Trimming stripped 6 bases from V and 0 bases from J, with 9 bases between.

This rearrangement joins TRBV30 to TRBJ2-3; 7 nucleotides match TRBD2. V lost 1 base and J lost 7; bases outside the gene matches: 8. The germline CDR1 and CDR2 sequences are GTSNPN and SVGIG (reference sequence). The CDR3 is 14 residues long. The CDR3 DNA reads TGTGCCTGGAGTGAGGGGCCGCGGGGGTATACGCAGTATTTT. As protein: CAWSEGPRGYTQYF.

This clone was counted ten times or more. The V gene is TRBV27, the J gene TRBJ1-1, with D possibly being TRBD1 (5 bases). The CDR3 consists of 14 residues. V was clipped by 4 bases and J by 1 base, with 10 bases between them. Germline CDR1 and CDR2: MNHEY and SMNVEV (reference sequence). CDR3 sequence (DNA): TGTGCCAGCAGTTCCCTCGACAGGAACACTGAAGCTTTCTTT. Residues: CASSSLDRNTEAFF.

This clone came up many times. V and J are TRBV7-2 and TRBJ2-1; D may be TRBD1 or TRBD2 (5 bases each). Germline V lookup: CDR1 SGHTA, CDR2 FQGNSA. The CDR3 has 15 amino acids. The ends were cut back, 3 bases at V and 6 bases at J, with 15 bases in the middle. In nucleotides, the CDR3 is TGTGCCAGCAGCTTGAACTCGGGACGCGGCAATGAGCAGTTCTTC. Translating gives CASSLNSGRGNEQFF.